The 21 T cell receptor beta chains in this list originate from one sample, sequenced in a study of cytomegalovirus exposure and HLA in healthy donors. A multiplex PCR was run with 60 Vbeta primers and 13 Jbeta primers. The method was immunoSEQ multiplex PCR; TCRdb's version includes in-frame clones alone and lacks a portion of them. Of 120,000 or so clones in the sample, over 65% were seen once. Specimen: PBMCs. The receptors were sampled from a man aged 30-40 years in good health and CMV-seropositive.

V and J are TRBV19 and TRBJ1-1, with no clear D. The CDR3 is made up of 16 amino acids. The ends were cut back, 7 bases at V and 4 bases at J, with 22 bases in the middle. CDR1 is LNHDA and CDR2 is SQIVND in the germline V gene (reference sequence). The CDR3 spells CASIPRAPDAFTEAFF. The CDR3 nucleotides are TGTGCCAGTATCCCGAGGGCCCCCGACGCTTTCACTGAAGCTTTCTTT. Together with reference TRBV19 and TRBJ1-1, the CDR3 gives the full variable domain: DGGITQSPKYLFRKEGQNVTLSCEQNLNHDAMYWYRQDPGQGLRLIYYSQIVNDFQKGDIAEGYSVSREKKESFPLTVTSAQKNPTAFYLCASIPRAPDAFTEAFFGQGTRLTVV.

V gene TRBV5-4 combines with J gene TRBJ2-3; D is uncertain. Germline V lookup: CDR1 SGHNT, CDR2 YYREEE (reference sequence). The CDR3 totals 14 residues. V lost 0 bases to trimming and J lost 2 bases, with 7 bases between them. The CDR3 spells CASSLGLDTDTQYF. For the CDR3, the DNA is TGTGCCAGCAGCTTGGGCCTAGACACAGATACGCAGTATTTT.

The chain recombines TRBV19 with TRBJ1-1; the D gene is possibly TRBD1 (5 bases). Per the germline V gene, CDR1 is LNHDA and CDR2 is SQIVND (reference sequence). The V and J ends lost 7 bases and 0 bases respectively, with 18 bases between them. There are 16 residues in the CDR3. The CDR3 sequence: CASIGFSRGMNTEAFF. The CDR3, as DNA: TGTGCCAGTATTGGCTTTTCTAGGGGTATGAACACTGAAGCTTTCTTT.

The chain links TRBV14 to TRBJ2-5; 9 positions agree with TRBD1. Germline-derived CDR1 and CDR2 are SGHDN and FVKESK. This CDR3 region has 17 residues. V trimming: 0 bases; J trimming: 5 bases; junction bases outside the gene matches: 10. The chain's CDR3 is CASSQDGNRGLRETQYF. DNA for the CDR3: TGTGCCAGCAGCCAAGATGGTAACAGGGGGCTTCGTGAGACCCAGTACTTC. Full variable domain (outside the CDR3, taken from reference TRBV14 and TRBJ2-5): EAGVTQFPSHSVIEKGQTVTLRCDPISGHDNLYWYRRVMGKEIKFLLHFVKESKQDESGMPNNRFLAERTGGTYSTLKVQPAELEDSGVYFCASSQDGNRGLRETQYFGPGTRLLVL.

The rearrangement uses TRBV18 and TRBJ1-1; the match to TRBD1 covers 7 bases. V trimming: 5 bases; J trimming: 11 bases; junction bases outside the gene matches: 8. Germline-derived CDR1 and CDR2 are KGHSH and LQKENI. The CDR3 sequence is 12 residues long. CDR3 DNA sequence: TGTGCCAGCTCATTCACAGGGGATGGCGCTTTCTTT. As protein: CASSFTGDGAFF.

The V and J genes are TRBV9 and TRBJ2-5; 10 positions agree with TRBD1. This CDR3 comprises 14 residues. CDR1 is SGDLS, CDR2 YYNGEE, per germline. V was clipped by 3 bases and J by 5 bases; unmatched bases: 4. The CDR3 is CASSAGTGEETQYF. The CDR3 coding sequence is TGTGCCAGCAGCGCAGGGACAGGGGAGGAGACCCAGTACTTC.

This clone was found a few times. This chain joins TRBV6-5 and TRBJ2-1; D gene unclear. The germline V gene has CDR1 MNHEY and CDR2 SVGAGI. CDR3 length: 13 residues. With 5 bases removed from V and 6 bases from J, the gap between germline ends came to 11 bases. CDR3: CASSGPFTNEQFF. CDR3 DNA sequence: TGTGCCAGCAGTGGCCCCTTCACCAATGAGCAGTTCTTC.

The genes are TRBV6-4 and TRBJ1-1; maybe TRBD1 (5 bases). The V gene's germline CDR1 is MRHNA and CDR2 SNTAGT. The V gene lost 6 bases and the J gene lost 4 bases, with 15 bases spanning the gap. The CDR3 length is 14 residues. This CDR3 is CASREGVRSTEAFF. The CDR3 nucleotides read TGTGCCAGCAGGGAAGGGGTGAGAAGCACTGAAGCTTTCTTT.

The V and J genes are TRBV11-2 and TRBJ2-7, with TRBD2 matching 15 bases. CDR3 length: 15 residues. Germline-derived CDR1 and CDR2 are SGHAT and FQNNGV. V lost 5 bases, J lost 12 bases, and 11 bases stayed unmatched. CDR3 nucleotides: TGTGCCAGCAGCGGCCGAGGACTAGCGGGAGGGCCCCGGTACTTC. Amino acids: CASSGRGLAGGPRYF.

J is TRBJ1-2 and V is TRBV7-2; D is perhaps TRBD1 (5 bases). V gave up 7 bases and J gave up 4 bases, with 16 bases separating them. The CDR3 length is 14 residues. The V gene's germline CDR1 is SGHTA and CDR2 FQGNSA. The CDR3 DNA reads as TGTGCCAGCATAGTACAGGAAGGTGGCTATGGCTACACCTTC. Encoded protein: CASIVQEGGYGYTF.

The chain combines TRBV4-1 with TRBJ1-5; D may be TRBD1 (5 bases). The CDR3 is 15 amino acids. Germline lookup yields CDR1 MGHRA and CDR2 YSYEKL. V lost 3 bases, J lost 0 bases, and 9 bases lay in between. CDR3 protein: CASSHGQYSNQPQHF. The CDR3 DNA follows: TGCGCCAGCAGCCACGGACAATATAGCAATCAGCCCCAGCATTTT.

The chain uses TRBV5-4 and TRBJ1-1, with 7 bases lining up with TRBD1. The germline gives CDR1 SGHNT, CDR2 YYREEE (reference sequence). V shed 5 bases, J shed 1 base, and the junction held 5 bases outside the gene matches. The CDR3 consists of 14 residues. The chain's CDR3 is CASRPGDRNTEAFF. In DNA form, the CDR3 reads TGTGCCAGCAGACCTGGGGACAGGAACACTGAAGCTTTCTTT.

The V call is TRBV4-1, the J call TRBJ2-7; D not certain. CDR1 is MGHRA, CDR2 YSYEKL, per germline. The CDR3 runs to 17 residues. V lost 0 bases, J lost 0 bases, and 15 bases lay in between. CDR3 residues: CASSQEWNPYYSYEQYF. CDR3 sequence (DNA): TGCGCCAGCAGCCAAGAATGGAACCCCTACTACTCCTACGAGCAGTACTTC.

The chain uses TRBV5-5 and TRBJ1-2, with a tentative D call TRBD1 (6 bases). The V end lost 4 bases, the J end lost 1 base, and 14 bases lay between the germline ends. The CDR3 is made up of 15 amino acids. Germline CDR1 reads SGHKS; CDR2 reads YYEKEE (reference sequence). The DNA of the CDR3 is TGTGCCAGCAGCCTCGACAGGACCATTAACTATGGCTACACCTTC. This sequence encodes CASSLDRTINYGYTF.

There are a few counts of this clone. This chain joins TRBV7-8 and TRBJ1-5; D uncertain. Germline V gene data show CDR1 as SGHVS and CDR2 as FQNEAQ. The CDR3 covers 12 residues. The V gene lost 7 bases and the J gene lost 6 bases, with 10 bases spanning the gap. Here the CDR3 reads CASNMRGQPQHF. Here the CDR3 DNA reads TGTGCCAGCAATATGCGGGGTCAGCCCCAGCATTTT. Looking up the rest from reference TRBV7-8 and TRBJ1-5 gives the full variable domain: GAGVSQSPRYKVAKRGQDVALRCDPISGHVSLFWYQQALGQGPEFLTYFQNEAQLDKSGLPSDRFFAERPEGSVSTLKIQRTQQEDSAVYLCASNMRGQPQHFGDGTRLSIL.

This clone has a single count. The chain couples TRBV27 to TRBJ2-2; 13 bases match TRBD2. The CDR3 has 18 residues. The V and J ends lost 5 bases and 0 bases, in that order; junction bases with no gene match: 6. CDR1 MNHEY and CDR2 SMNVEV come from the germline V gene (reference sequence). The CDR3 here is CASSPLGLAGANTGELFF. The CDR3 DNA reads as TGTGCCAGCAGTCCCTTAGGACTAGCGGGAGCGAACACCGGGGAGCTGTTTTTT.

This CDR3 is CASGPQGAEAFF. In DNA, the CDR3 is TGTGCCAGCGGCCCTCAGGGCGCTGAAGCTTTCTTT. The rearrangement joins TRBV27 to TRBJ1-1; a possible D gene is TRBD1 (5 bases). Germline V gene sequence: CDR1 MNHEY, CDR2 SMNVEV (reference sequence). Trimming removed 8 bases at V and 6 bases at J, with 13 bases between. This CDR3 has 12 residues.

This clone turned up a few times. The chain has TRBV2 and TRBJ2-3; 8 positions agree with TRBD2. Losses at the gene ends were 6 bases for V and 3 bases for J; bases not matched to a gene: 8. Germline CDR1 is SNHLY and CDR2 is FYNNEI. The CDR3 sequence is 15 residues long. The CDR3 nucleotides read TGTGCCAGCAGCCCGGGACTAGGGGTTACAGATACGCAGTATTTT. Protein: CASSPGLGVTDTQYF.

This chain uses TRBV2 with TRBJ1-4, with TRBD1 as a possible D gene (5 bases). The CDR3 runs to 15 residues. V dropped 7 bases and J dropped 8 bases, with 20 bases sitting between them. Germline values: CDR1 SNHLY, CDR2 FYNNEI. CDR3 amino acids: CASTLDAGQGEKLFF. The CDR3, as DNA: TGTGCCAGCACCTTGGATGCAGGACAAGGAGAAAAACTGTTTTTT.

V and J are TRBV7-8 and TRBJ1-5; 7 bases fit TRBD1. The CDR3 is 19 amino acids. V was pared by 2 bases and J by 0 bases, with 13 bases of the junction left unmatched. Per germline, CDR1 SGHVS and CDR2 FQNEAQ. CDR3 loop: CASSLFPGQSSLSNQPQHF. In DNA, the CDR3 is TGTGCCAGCAGCTTATTTCCGGGACAGAGCTCCCTTAGCAATCAGCCCCAGCATTTT.

The sample holds one count of this clone. This chain uses TRBV11-3 with TRBJ2-1; possibly TRBD1 for D (6 bases). Between the trimmed V and J ends, which lost 3 bases and 3 bases, there was a span of 12 bases. CDR1 and CDR2 from the germline V gene are SGHNT and YENEEA. The CDR3 sequence is 15 residues long. The CDR3 DNA reads as TGTGCCAGCAGCTTGAACCAGGGGTTCTACAATGAGCAGTTCTTC. Protein: CASSLNQGFYNEQFF.